One and the same sample provided the 26 T cell receptor beta chains below, sequenced in a study of low-dose radiotherapy and immunotherapy resistance in tumors. Documented time point: before trial treatment. TRAV and TRBV primers primed cDNA for both TCRalpha and TCRbeta. A roughly 20-cycle PCR with a constant-region primer and V-primer adapter amplified TCRs. TCRdb recomputed calls from the reads with MiXCR, one row per CDR3 protein. The sample contains 85,000 to 100,000 distinct CDR3 sequences, around 9.2% of which appear only once. The sequencing used PBMCs, collected before treatment. These TCRs come from a male donor with prostate cancer.

V gene TRBV6-2 or TRBV6-3 combines with J gene TRBJ2-3; 10 bases match TRBD2. V trimming: 4 bases; J trimming: 5 bases; junction bases outside the gene matches: 9. This CDR3 region has 16 residues. CDR1 MNHEY and CDR2 SVGEGT come from the germline V gene. CDR3 coding DNA: TGTGCCAGCAGTTGGAGGCTAGCGGGAGTCAGAGATACGCAGTATTTT. Translating it yields CASSWRLAGVRDTQYF.

This clonotype was observed many times. CDR3: CASKGGGFYEQYF. CDR3 nucleotide sequence: TGTGCCAGCAAAGGAGGGGGCTTTTACGAGCAGTACTTC. V gene TRBV28 combines with J gene TRBJ2-7; D is possibly TRBD1 (7 bases). V gave up 7 bases and J gave up 4 bases, with 14 bases separating them. Germline V lookup: CDR1 MDHEN, CDR2 SYDVKM. The CDR3 spans 13 residues.

This clonotype was picked up many times. This chain uses TRBV1 with TRBJ1-1. TRBV1 is noted as a pseudogene. The CDR3 loop spans 15 amino acids. CDR3 nucleotides: TGCACCAGCAGCCAAGAAGGGACTTTAGGCGCTGAAGCTTTCTTT. Translation gives CTSSQEGTLGAEAFF.

This clonotype was counted at least ten times. The chain recombines TRBV6-5 with TRBJ1-1, with no clear D. Germline loops: CDR1 MNHEY, CDR2 SVGAGI. V was shortened by 6 bases and J by 3 bases, with 14 bases between the two germline ends. This CDR3 contains 14 residues. The CDR3 sequence is CASSDPPGDTEAFF. Written as DNA, the CDR3 is TGTGCCAGCAGCGACCCACCAGGCGACACTGAAGCTTTCTTT.

This clonotype has a count of ten or more. The chain carries TRBV9 and TRBJ2-2; D not certain. Trimming stripped 0 bases from V and 0 bases from J, with 9 bases between. The length of the CDR3 is 16 residues. CDR1 and CDR2 from the germline V gene are SGDLS and YYNGEE. The CDR3 sequence: CASSVVANTNTGELFF. CDR3 DNA sequence: TGTGCCAGCAGCGTAGTGGCCAACACGAACACCGGGGAGCTGTTTTTT. Supplemented by reference TRBV9 and TRBJ2-2, the full variable domain reads DSGVTQTPKHLITATGQRVTLRCSPRSGDLSVYWYQQSLDQGLQFLIQYYNGEERAKGNILERFSAQQFPDLHSELNLSSLELGDSALYFCASSVVANTNTGELFFGEGSRLTVL.

This clonotype was counted ten times or more. This sequence joins TRBV19 and TRBJ2-5, with a possible D match to TRBD2 (5 bases). V was cut by 1 base and J by 5 bases, with 8 bases left in between. The CDR3 is made up of 13 amino acids. Germline CDR1 is LNHDA and CDR2 is SQIVND (reference sequence). The CDR3 DNA reads TGTGCCAGTAGTATAGCGGGAAGGGAGACCCAGTACTTC. Encoded protein: CASSIAGRETQYF.

This clonotype came up many times. The gene calls are TRBV2 and TRBJ2-2, with D possibly TRBD1 on 5 matching bases. From germline, CDR1 is SNHLY and CDR2 FYNNEI. The CDR3 covers 17 residues. Trimming removed 2 bases at V and 3 bases at J, with 16 bases between. CDR3 loop: CASSESMGRAYTGELFF. Written as DNA, the CDR3 is TGTGCCAGCAGTGAAAGTATGGGCAGGGCCTACACCGGGGAGCTGTTTTTT.

This clonotype was counted many times. The chain joins TRBV5-1 to TRBJ2-5; 10 nucleotides match TRBD1. The CDR3 loop spans 15 amino acids. The V gene end was trimmed by 0 bases and the J gene end by 5 bases; junction bases not matched to a gene: 4. Germline V gives CDR1 SGHRS, CDR2 YFSETQ. Written as DNA, the CDR3 is TGCGCCAGCAGCTTGGGACAGGGGGCAGGTGAGACCCAGTACTTC. Its translation: CASSLGQGAGETQYF.

This clonotype was counted many times. V and J are TRBV9 and TRBJ2-7; D is tentatively TRBD1 or TRBD2 (9 bases each). The CDR3 covers 20 residues. Germline V gene lookup returns CDR1 SGDLS and CDR2 YYNGEE. The V end was cut by 3 bases, the J end by 1 base, with 29 bases between. DNA of the CDR3: TGTGCCAGCAGCGCAAGGGACAGGGCTGATAGCGGGAGAGATTCCTACGAGCAGTACTTC. Protein product: CASSARDRADSGRDSYEQYF.

This sequence joins TRBV9 and TRBJ1-1, with 8 positions matching TRBD1. The CDR3 is 13 residues long. With 3 bases clipped from V and 8 bases from J, the junction kept 6 bases outside the gene matches. Per the germline V gene, CDR1 is SGDLS and CDR2 is YYNGEE. The chain's CDR3 is CASSGVGQGEAFF. As DNA, the CDR3 is TGTGCCAGCAGCGGGGTCGGACAGGGAGAAGCTTTCTTT.

This clonotype was detected many times. The chain recombines TRBV7-2 with TRBJ2-3; D is perhaps TRBD1 (5 bases). V lost 4 bases and J lost 2, with 7 bases in between. The V gene's germline CDR1 is SGHTA and CDR2 FQGNSA. This CDR3 comprises 13 residues. CDR3 nucleotides: TGTGCCAGCAGCTACGGACACACAGATACGCAGTATTTT. Its protein is CASSYGHTDTQYF.

This clonotype has at least ten counts. This chain joins TRBV14 and TRBJ2-1, with 8 bases that match TRBD1. Germline loops: CDR1 SGHDN, CDR2 FVKESK. There are 15 residues in the CDR3. Trimming removed 4 bases from V and 4 bases from J; junction bases left unmatched: 6. The CDR3 here is CASSPRQGAYNEQFF. DNA for the CDR3: TGTGCCAGCAGCCCTCGGCAGGGGGCTTACAATGAGCAGTTCTTC.

This clonotype was seen at least ten times. The V and J genes are TRBV27 and TRBJ1-6, with D uncertain. The CDR3 covers 16 residues. V was cut by 3 bases and J by 0 bases, with 9 bases left in between. Germline CDR1 reads MNHEY; CDR2 reads SMNVEV (reference sequence). CDR3 DNA: TGTGCCAGCAGTTTCGCGGGGAGCTCCTATAATTCACCCCTCCACTTT. The encoded protein is CASSFAGSSYNSPLHF.

The sample holds many counts of this clonotype. V usage is TRBV7-2 and J usage is TRBJ2-1, with D possibly matching TRBD2 (6 bases). Germline loops: CDR1 SGHTA, CDR2 FQGNSA. V lost 1 base and J 0 bases, leaving 10 bases between the germline ends. The CDR3 has 16 residues. CDR3 bases: TGTGCCAGCAGCTTAGTCGCGGGGAGCTCCTACAATGAGCAGTTCTTC. Translating it yields CASSLVAGSSYNEQFF.

In its sample, this clonotype was seen many times. The J gene is TRBJ2-3, the V gene TRBV27, with TRBD2 matching 14 bases. This CDR3 comprises 16 residues. Germline V lookup: CDR1 MNHEY, CDR2 SMNVEV (reference sequence). V shed 5 bases and J 4 bases; nucleotides not matched to a gene: 5. DNA for the CDR3: TGTGCCAGCAGTACCTGGACTAGCGGGAGGCCAGATACGCAGTATTTT. Protein product: CASSTWTSGRPDTQYF.

This clonotype was observed at least ten times. The chain combines TRBV7-8 with TRBJ2-2; either TRBD1 or TRBD2 may fit D (6 bases each). Germline CDR1 is SGHVS and CDR2 is FQNEAQ. V was trimmed by 5 bases and J by 2 bases, leaving 15 bases between them. The length of the CDR3 is 16 residues. In DNA, the CDR3 is TGTGCCAGCAGCCCGGAGGGGACACCAAACACCGGGGAGCTGTTTTTT. Protein: CASSPEGTPNTGELFF.

This clonotype was seen ten or more times. The V call is TRBV18, the J call TRBJ1-2, with 7 bases identical to TRBD1. The ends lost 8 bases at V and 2 bases at J; junction bases unmatched: 2. This CDR3 has 12 residues. Germline V lookup: CDR1 KGHSH, CDR2 LQKENI. The CDR3 coding sequence is TGTGCCAGCGGGGGACAGAACTATGGCTACACCTTC. Amino acids: CASGGQNYGYTF.

This clonotype was counted ten times or more. The V and J genes are TRBV2 and TRBJ1-4, with D unclear. Germline V gene lookup returns CDR1 SNHLY and CDR2 FYNNEI. Trimming removed 3 bases at V and 6 bases at J, with 5 bases between. The CDR3 is 12 residues long. As DNA, the CDR3 is TGTGCCAGCAGTGACCCAGATGAAAAACTGTTTTTT. It encodes CASSDPDEKLFF.

At least ten counts were recorded for this clonotype. The chain joins TRBV29-1 to TRBJ1-2; no clear D. The CDR3 loop spans 14 amino acids. Germline V gives CDR1 SQVTM, CDR2 ANQGSEA. The V end was cut by 5 bases, the J end by 1 base, with 14 bases between. The CDR3 DNA sequence: TGCAGCGTTCAAAGACACTCTGATAACTATGGCTACACCTTC. It is translated as CSVQRHSDNYGYTF.

This clonotype came up many times. The CDR3 DNA reads as TGTGCCAGCTCACCAGGGACAGGGAATGGGGCCAACGTCCTGACTTTC. Its translation: CASSPGTGNGANVLTF. The J gene is TRBJ2-6, the V gene TRBV18; 9 bases align to TRBD1. Unmatched junction bases numbered 2, after V lost 2 bases and J lost 3 bases. The CDR3 consists of 16 residues. From germline, CDR1 is KGHSH and CDR2 LQKENI.

The J gene is TRBJ2-7, the V gene TRBV28; either TRBD1 or TRBD2 may supply D (7 bases each). The germline gives CDR1 MDHEN, CDR2 SYDVKM. Trimming removed 7 bases at V and 3 bases at J, with 16 bases between. CDR3 length: 14 residues. CDR3 DNA sequence: TGTGCCAGCACCTCAGGGGGGGCCTTCTACGAGCAGTACTTC. The encoded protein is CASTSGGAFYEQYF.

This clonotype was seen only a few times. The CDR3 nucleotides read TGTGCCAGCAGCGTAGCAGCTAGCGGGAGTAATCAGGAGACCCAGTACTTC. Translating it yields CASSVAASGSNQETQYF. V gene TRBV9 combines with J gene TRBJ2-5, with 10 nucleotides matching TRBD2. Germline lookup yields CDR1 SGDLS and CDR2 YYNGEE. J lost 5 bases, V lost 0 bases, and 10 bases had no gene match. CDR3 size: 17 residues.

This clonotype appeared many times. The rearrangement uses TRBV28 and TRBJ2-7; D possibly corresponds to TRBD2 (7 bases). Trimming left V 8 bases short and J 3 bases short, with 11 bases between. Germline loops: CDR1 MDHEN, CDR2 SYDVKM. This CDR3 comprises 12 residues. Here the CDR3 reads CASVGGVYEQYF. The CDR3 DNA reads TGTGCCAGCGTAGGGGGGGTCTACGAGCAGTACTTC.

This clonotype was seen at least ten times. V is TRBV7-2 and J is TRBJ2-7; the D is unclear. Trimming stripped 1 base from V and 1 base from J, with 11 bases between. Germline-derived CDR1 and CDR2 are SGHTA and FQGNSA. This CDR3 has 15 residues. This CDR3 reads CASSLGPRSSYEQYF. The CDR3 region has the DNA TGTGCCAGCAGCTTAGGGCCTCGAAGTTCCTACGAGCAGTACTTC.

This clonotype appeared many times. The V call is TRBV10-3, the J call TRBJ2-7, with TRBD1 matching 8 bases. V lost 4 bases to trimming and J lost 2 bases; unmatched junction nucleotides: 4. The CDR3 contains 14 residues. Germline CDR1 ENHRY, CDR2 SYGVKD. This chain's CDR3 is CAISVGQGPYEQYF. The CDR3 region has the DNA TGTGCCATCAGTGTAGGACAGGGTCCCTACGAGCAGTACTTC.

There are many counts of this clonotype. The CDR3 spells CATRNTNQETQYF. The CDR3 DNA follows: TGTGCCACCAGGAACACAAACCAAGAGACCCAGTACTTC. The rearrangement links TRBV24-1 to TRBJ2-5; D is unresolved. V gave up 7 bases and J gave up 0 bases, with 8 bases separating them. The CDR3 runs to 13 residues. The germline gives CDR1 KGHDR, CDR2 SFDVKD.